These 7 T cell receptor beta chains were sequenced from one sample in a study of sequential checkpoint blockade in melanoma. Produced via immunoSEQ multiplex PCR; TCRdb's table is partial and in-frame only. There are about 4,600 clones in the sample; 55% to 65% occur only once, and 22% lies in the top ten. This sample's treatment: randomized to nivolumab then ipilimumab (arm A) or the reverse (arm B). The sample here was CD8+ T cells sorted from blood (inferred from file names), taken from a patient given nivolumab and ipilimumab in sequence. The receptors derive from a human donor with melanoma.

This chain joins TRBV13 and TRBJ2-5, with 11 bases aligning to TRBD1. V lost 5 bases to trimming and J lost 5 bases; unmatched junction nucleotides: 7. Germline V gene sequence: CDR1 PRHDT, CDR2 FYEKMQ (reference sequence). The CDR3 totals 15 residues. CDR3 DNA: TGTGCCAGCAGCAGGACAGGGGGCGCGGGGGAGACCCAGTACTTC. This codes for CASSRTGGAGETQYF.

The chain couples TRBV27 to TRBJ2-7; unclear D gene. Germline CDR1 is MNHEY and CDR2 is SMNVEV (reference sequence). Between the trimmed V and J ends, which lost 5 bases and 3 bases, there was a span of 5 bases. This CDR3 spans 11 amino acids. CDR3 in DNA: TGTGCCAGCAGTCTCCGCTACGAGCAGTACTTC. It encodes CASSLRYEQYF.

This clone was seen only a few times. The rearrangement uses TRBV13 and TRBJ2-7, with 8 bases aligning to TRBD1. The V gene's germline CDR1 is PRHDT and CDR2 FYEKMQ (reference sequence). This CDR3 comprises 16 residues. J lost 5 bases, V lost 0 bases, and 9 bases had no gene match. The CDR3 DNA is TGTGCCAGCAGCTTAGGCTACCGGGACAGGTTTGACGAGCAGTACTTC. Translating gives CASSLGYRDRFDEQYF.

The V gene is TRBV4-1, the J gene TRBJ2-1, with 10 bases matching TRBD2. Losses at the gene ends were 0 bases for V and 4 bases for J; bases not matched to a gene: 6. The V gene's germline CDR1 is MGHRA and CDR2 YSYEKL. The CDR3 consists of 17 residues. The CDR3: CASSQDVLAGGYNEQFF. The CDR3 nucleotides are TGCGCCAGCAGCCAAGATGTATTAGCGGGAGGTTACAATGAGCAGTTCTTC.

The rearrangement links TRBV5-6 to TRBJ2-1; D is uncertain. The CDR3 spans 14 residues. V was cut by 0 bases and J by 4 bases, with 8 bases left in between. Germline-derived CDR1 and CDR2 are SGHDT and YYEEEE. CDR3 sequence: CASSLASRYNEQFF. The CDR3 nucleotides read TGTGCCAGCAGCTTGGCCTCTCGGTACAATGAGCAGTTCTTC.

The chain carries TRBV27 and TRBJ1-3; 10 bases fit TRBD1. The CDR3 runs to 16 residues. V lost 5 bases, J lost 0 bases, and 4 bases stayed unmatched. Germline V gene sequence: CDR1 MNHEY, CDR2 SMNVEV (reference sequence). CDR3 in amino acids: CASSGGQGYSGNTIYF. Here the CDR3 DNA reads TGTGCCAGCAGTGGGGGACAGGGGTACTCTGGAAACACCATATATTTT.

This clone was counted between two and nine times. The CDR3 is CASSWPDSYEQYF. DNA of the CDR3: TGTGCCAGCAGCTGGCCGGACAGCTACGAGCAGTACTTC. The J gene is TRBJ2-7, the V gene TRBV5-4; D possibly corresponds to TRBD1 (6 bases). The CDR3 totals 13 residues. The V gene's germline CDR1 is SGHNT and CDR2 YYREEE (reference sequence). V was pared by 3 bases and J by 3 bases, with 10 bases between.